Following are 15 T cell receptor beta chains from one sample sequenced in a study of blood T cell repertoires in COVID-19. Libraries were prepared by immunoSEQ multiplex PCR; TCRdb keeps only in-frame clonotypes and omits some of them. Here the sample spans under 200,000 clones, around four fifths being singletons. The sequenced material came from peripheral blood. Receptors originate from a man between 60 and 70 years old with COVID-19, enrolled during active disease.

V is TRBV5-6 and J is TRBJ1-1; maybe TRBD1 (5 bases). The germline V and J ends were trimmed by 2 bases and 10 bases, with 9 bases remaining between them. Looked up from germline, CDR1 is SGHDT and CDR2 is YYEEEE. The CDR3 runs 11 residues. The CDR3 region has the DNA TGTGCCAGCAGCTTAGGGGTTGTAGCTTTCTTT. It codes for CASSLGVVAFF. Based on the CDR3 plus reference TRBV5-6 and TRBJ1-1, the full variable domain is DAGVTQSPTHLIKTRGQQVTLRCSPKSGHDTVSWYQQALGQGPQFIFQYYEEEERQRGNFPDRFSGHQFPNYSSELNVNALLLGDSALYLCASSLGVVAFFGQGTRLTVV.

A single count supports this clone. The chain employs TRBV6-5 and TRBJ2-1; a weak D match, TRBD2 (6 bases). Trimming pared 2 bases from V and 8 bases from J, leaving 16 bases between. The CDR3 is made up of 15 amino acids. Germline CDR1 MNHEY, CDR2 SVGAGI. CDR3 loop: CASSYASGVIHEQFF. The DNA of the CDR3 is TGTGCCAGCAGTTACGCCTCGGGAGTAATCCATGAGCAGTTCTTC.

The chain links TRBV3-1 (or the pseudogene TRBV3-2) to TRBJ1-5; the match to TRBD1 covers 10 bases. This CDR3 region has 15 residues. V was clipped by 3 bases and J by 7 bases; unmatched bases: 6. Germline assignment: CDR1 LGHDT and CDR2 YNNKEL (reference sequence). CDR3 amino acids: CASSQRDRGGQPQHF. The CDR3 DNA reads as TGTGCCAGCAGCCAGAGGGACAGGGGTGGGCAGCCCCAGCATTTT.

This chain links TRBV28 with TRBJ1-2; possibly TRBD1 for D (6 bases). Germline values: CDR1 MDHEN, CDR2 SYDVKM. V was clipped by 2 bases and J by 0 bases, with 10 bases between them. The CDR3 consists of 15 residues. For the CDR3, the DNA is TGTGCCAGCAGTTTAGGGACAACGTCTAACTATGGCTACACCTTC. Translating it yields CASSLGTTSNYGYTF.

The gene calls are TRBV18 and TRBJ1-2, with a weak D call TRBD1 (6 bases). The CDR3 length is 16 residues. Germline CDR1 reads KGHSH; CDR2 reads LQKENI. Trimming shortened V by 0 bases and J by 5 bases, and 16 bases separated the two germline ends. CDR3 region: CASSPPSGGNLYGYTF. The CDR3 DNA reads as TGTGCCAGCTCACCACCATCGGGGGGCAACCTTTATGGCTACACCTTC.

This chain connects TRBV6-5 to TRBJ1-2; 7 bases are a match to TRBD1. The CDR3 sequence is 14 residues long. Germline CDR1 reads MNHEY; CDR2 reads SVGAGI. V shed 7 bases and J 1 base; nucleotides not matched to a gene: 6. CDR3: CASTRDSVNYGYTF. CDR3 coding DNA: TGTGCCAGCACCCGGGACAGTGTTAACTATGGCTACACCTTC.

The CDR3 protein is CASKQAQGTEAFF. In DNA, the CDR3 is TGTGCCAGCAAACAAGCGCAGGGCACTGAAGCTTTCTTT. V and J are TRBV28 and TRBJ1-1; the D gene is possibly TRBD1 (5 bases). The CDR3 is 13 residues long. CDR1 and CDR2 (germline): MDHEN, SYDVKM. V was trimmed by 7 bases and J by 4 bases, leaving 13 bases between them.

The chain combines TRBV27 with TRBJ2-3; 7 nucleotides line up with TRBD1. This CDR3 comprises 16 residues. The ends lost 4 bases at V and 6 bases at J; junction bases unmatched: 13. Germline CDR1 MNHEY, CDR2 SMNVEV (reference sequence). CDR3 DNA: TGTGCCAGCAGTTCCCGGACAGGAGTCCAGCCGGATACGCAGTATTTT. This translates into CASSSRTGVQPDTQYF.

This chain connects TRBV12-3 or TRBV12-4 to TRBJ2-3; D is unresolved. The CDR3 covers 12 residues. The V and J ends lost 3 bases and 4 bases respectively, with 5 bases between them. CDR3 protein: CASSLYADTQYF. The CDR3 bases are TGTGCCAGCAGTTTGTATGCAGATACGCAGTATTTT.

The J gene is TRBJ2-1, the V gene TRBV29-1; 10 bases match TRBD2. Looked up from germline, CDR1 is SQVTM and CDR2 is ANQGSEA. Trimming at V came to 7 bases and at J to 6 bases, leaving 6 bases not matched to a gene. The CDR3 covers 13 residues. CDR3 amino acids: CSGIAGGSNEQFF. The CDR3 DNA is TGCAGCGGAATAGCGGGAGGTTCCAATGAGCAGTTCTTC.

Note on this clone: One end of the junction does not line up with germline, which may come from a read error. The J gene is TRBJ2-3, the V gene TRBV7-2, with 9 bases matching TRBD1. CDR1 is SGHTA and CDR2 is FQGNSA in the germline V gene. The CDR3 loop spans 15 amino acids. The CDR3 sequence: CASTLGGTGLNTQYF. In DNA form, the CDR3 reads TGTGCCAGCACCTTAGGAGGGACAGGGCTAAATACGCAGTATTTT.

The gene calls are TRBV12-3 or TRBV12-4 and TRBJ1-2; D may be TRBD1 (6 bases). The CDR3 contains 13 residues. Trimming removed 3 bases from V and 7 bases from J, with 12 bases in between. CDR3 in amino acids: CASSLEGEGGYTF. Written as DNA, the CDR3 is TGTGCCAGCAGTTTGGAGGGGGAGGGTGGCTACACCTTC.

This rearrangement joins TRBV24-1 to TRBJ2-1, with 15 nucleotides matching TRBD2. The CDR3 is 16 residues long. V lost 4 bases, J lost 6 bases, and 3 bases stayed unmatched. The germline CDR1 and CDR2 sequences are KGHDR and SFDVKD. CDR3 sequence: CATSETGLAGGNEQFF. CDR3 DNA: TGTGCCACCAGTGAAACGGGACTAGCGGGGGGCAATGAGCAGTTCTTC.

J is TRBJ2-1 and V is TRBV12-5; D is undetermined. The V and J ends lost 4 bases and 4 bases respectively, with 2 bases between them. In germline, CDR1 is LGHNT, CDR2 FRNRAP. The CDR3 spans 11 residues. The CDR3 loop is CASGSYNEQFF. CDR3 nucleotides: TGTGCTAGTGGTTCGTACAATGAGCAGTTCTTC.

This chain joins TRBV2 and TRBJ2-1, with D possibly matching TRBD1 (5 bases). Germline V lookup: CDR1 SNHLY, CDR2 FYNNEI. Trimming cost V 8 bases and J 10 bases, with 9 bases left between them. This CDR3 is 10 amino acids long. The CDR3 sequence is CASVYREQFF. In nucleotides, the CDR3 is TGTGCCAGCGTTTACAGGGAGCAGTTCTTC.